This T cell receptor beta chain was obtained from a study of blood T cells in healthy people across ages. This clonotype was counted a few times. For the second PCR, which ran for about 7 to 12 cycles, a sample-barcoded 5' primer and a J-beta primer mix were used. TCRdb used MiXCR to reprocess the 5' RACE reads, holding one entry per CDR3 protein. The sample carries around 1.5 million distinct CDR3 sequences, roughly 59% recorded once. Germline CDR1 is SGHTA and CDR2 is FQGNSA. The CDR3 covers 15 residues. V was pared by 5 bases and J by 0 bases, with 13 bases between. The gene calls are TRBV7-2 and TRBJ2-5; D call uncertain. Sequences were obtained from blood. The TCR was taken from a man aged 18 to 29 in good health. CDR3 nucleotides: TGTGCCAGCAGCCTTTTTGCTGGGAACCAAGAGACCCAGTACTTC. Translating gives CASSLFAGNQETQYF.